This T cell receptor (beta chain) stems from a study of cytomegalovirus exposure and HLA in healthy donors. On the study more broadly: The study's early data release held approximately 91 million unique TCRs from HLA-typed donors.

The PCR contained 60 Vbeta and 13 Jbeta primers. Sequencing used immunoSEQ multiplex PCR; TCRdb keeps in-frame clones, though not all of them. The sample holds 170,000 or so clones, 75% to 85% seen once. Study observations and caveats: Across donors, most TCRs were seen rarely, yet some public ones were widespread. HLA restriction was apparent for most CMV-associated TCR beta chains in a later analysis.

Points on this clone: Its cognate antigen is unknown.

Material for sequencing was PBMCs. The receptor comes from a woman aged 25 to 39 in good health and CMV-seropositive.

CDR3 amino acids: CASSPGARSSYEQYF. In nucleotides, the CDR3 is TGTGCCAGCAGCCCTGGGGCGAGGAGCTCCTACGAGCAGTACTTC. J is TRBJ2-7 and V is TRBV5-6, with a tentative D call TRBD1 (5 bases). This CDR3 contains 15 residues. Trimming stripped 4 bases from V and 0 bases from J, with 14 bases between. The germline V gene has CDR1 SGHDT and CDR2 YYEEEE.